These T cell receptor beta chains were read from a single sample in a study of blood T cell repertoires in COVID-19. TCRdb's table, derived via immunoSEQ multiplex PCR, lists solely in-frame clones and lacks some. The sample yields about 180,000 clones, more than 75% seen once. Sample: PBMCs or T cells enriched from blood (not recorded which). Receptors were obtained from a man between 60 and 75 years old who had been exposed to COVID-19. Each CDR3 is given with its conserved first and last residue. Fields, in order: V gene, J gene, clone size, CDR3 length, D gene, CDR3 DNA, CDR3 protein. The D gene is left open where the match is weak. Clone size appears in some rows only: once, few, many, or a class for an expanded clone.

V gene: TRBV5-4
J gene: TRBJ2-1
clone size: .
CDR3 length: 13
D gene: TRBD2
CDR3 DNA: TGTGCCAGCGGACGGGAGGTACACAATGAGCAGTTCTTC
CDR3 protein: CASGREVHNEQFF

V gene: TRBV5-3
J gene: TRBJ2-1
clone size: .
CDR3 length: 12
D gene: TRBD2
CDR3 DNA: TGTGCCAGGGTTCCACTAGCGAGCGGGAGATTCTTC
CDR3 protein: CARVPLASGRFF

V gene: TRBV30
J gene: TRBJ2-3
clone size: once
CDR3 length: 15
D gene: .
CDR3 DNA: TGTGCCTGGAGGGGCGATCAATGGAGGAAAGATACGCAGTATTTT
CDR3 protein: CAWRGDQWRKDTQYF

V gene: TRBV28
J gene: TRBJ2-2
clone size: .
CDR3 length: 16
D gene: .
CDR3 DNA: TGTGCCAGCAAGCAGACCTGGAGCCAGAACACCGGGGAGCTGTTTTTT
CDR3 protein: CASKQTWSQNTGELFF

V gene: TRBV27
J gene: TRBJ2-5
clone size: .
CDR3 length: 15
D gene: .
CDR3 DNA: TGTGCCAGCAGTCAAGCCCCGACGGGGGGCGAGACCCAGTACTTC
CDR3 protein: CASSQAPTGGETQYF

V gene: TRBV5-6
J gene: TRBJ1-1
clone size: .
CDR3 length: 14
D gene: .
CDR3 DNA: TGTGCCAGCAGTAGCTTAGTTGGAAACACTGAAGCTTTCTTT
CDR3 protein: CASSSLVGNTEAFF

V gene: TRBV18
J gene: TRBJ2-3
clone size: .
CDR3 length: 15
D gene: .
CDR3 DNA: TGTGCCAGCTCCACAATCAGGCCCGGCACAGATACGCAGTATTTT
CDR3 protein: CASSTIRPGTDTQYF

V gene: TRBV27
J gene: TRBJ2-1
clone size: .
CDR3 length: 17
D gene: TRBD2
CDR3 DNA: TGTGCCAGCAGTTCCGGACCTCCTAGCGGGTCGGGGGGGGAGCAGTTCTTC
CDR3 protein: CASSSGPPSGSGGEQFF

V gene: TRBV10-2
J gene: TRBJ1-4
clone size: .
CDR3 length: 15
D gene: .
CDR3 DNA: TGCGCCAGCAGTGAGTCGCAGACAACTAATGAAAAACTGTTTTTT
CDR3 protein: CASSESQTTNEKLFF

V gene: TRBV9
J gene: TRBJ2-7
clone size: .
CDR3 length: 15
D gene: TRBD2
CDR3 DNA: TGTGCCAGCAGCGTAGGCGGGGGGCTTTCGGACGAGCAGTACTTC
CDR3 protein: CASSVGGGLSDEQYF

V gene: TRBV11-2
J gene: TRBJ1-2
clone size: .
CDR3 length: 14
D gene: .
CDR3 DNA: TGTGCCAGCAGCTTAGGGGCCGAATCCTATGGCTACACCTTC
CDR3 protein: CASSLGAESYGYTF

V gene: TRBV21-1
J gene: TRBJ2-3
clone size: .
CDR3 length: 16
D gene: .
CDR3 DNA: TGTGCCAGCAGCAAAGGGGACAGGGCTGACACAGATACGCAGTATTTT
CDR3 protein: CASSKGDRADTDTQYF

V gene: TRBV24-1
J gene: TRBJ2-2
clone size: .
CDR3 length: 13
D gene: .
CDR3 DNA: TGTGCCACCAGGACACCTCTCACCGGGGAGCTGTTTTTT
CDR3 protein: CATRTPLTGELFF

V gene: TRBV15
J gene: TRBJ1-2
clone size: .
CDR3 length: 13
D gene: .
CDR3 DNA: TGTGCCACCAGCAGGGGGGACATGAATGGCTACACCTTC
CDR3 protein: CATSRGDMNGYTF

V gene: TRBV5-1
J gene: TRBJ2-3
clone size: .
CDR3 length: 14
D gene: TRBD1
CDR3 DNA: TGCGCCAGCAGCTCCGGGACAGGGGAATCCACGCGGTATTTT
CDR3 protein: CASSSGTGESTRYF

V gene: TRBV6-5
J gene: TRBJ1-2
clone size: .
CDR3 length: 15
D gene: .
CDR3 DNA: TGTGCCAGCAGTTACTCGGCCAGGGTTTTGGATGGCTACACCTTC
CDR3 protein: CASSYSARVLDGYTF

V gene: TRBV19
J gene: TRBJ2-5
clone size: few
CDR3 length: 16
D gene: .
CDR3 DNA: TGTGCCAGTAGTATAGACTCCGGGACACCGGGTTTGACCCAGTACTTC
CDR3 protein: CASSIDSGTPGLTQYF

V gene: TRBV28
J gene: TRBJ2-1
clone size: .
CDR3 length: 16
D gene: TRBD2
CDR3 DNA: TGTGCCAGCAGTCTCCCCGCTGGTAGCGGGAGCTCTGAGCAGTTCTTC
CDR3 protein: CASSLPAGSGSSEQFF

V gene: TRBV7-9
J gene: TRBJ2-6
clone size: .
CDR3 length: 15
D gene: TRBD1
CDR3 DNA: TGTGCCAGCAGCTTAGCGACAGGGACGGGTTTCTTCCTGACTTTC
CDR3 protein: CASSLATGTGFFLTF

V gene: TRBV27
J gene: TRBJ1-4
clone size: .
CDR3 length: 15
D gene: TRBD1
CDR3 DNA: TGTGCCAGCAGGCCTGGGACAGTGGGGAATGAAAAACTGTTTTTT
CDR3 protein: CASRPGTVGNEKLFF

V gene: TRBV24-1
J gene: TRBJ1-2
clone size: .
CDR3 length: 13
D gene: .
CDR3 DNA: TGTGCCACCAATCATAGAATCGGTGATGGCTACACCTTC
CDR3 protein: CATNHRIGDGYTF

V gene: TRBV19
J gene: TRBJ2-1
clone size: .
CDR3 length: 14
D gene: TRBD2
CDR3 DNA: TGTGCCAGTCAGGGGCTAGCGGGACACAATGAGCAGTTCTTC
CDR3 protein: CASQGLAGHNEQFF

V gene: TRBV10-3
J gene: TRBJ2-7
clone size: .
CDR3 length: 15
D gene: TRBD2
CDR3 DNA: TGTGCCATCAAACGGGACGGGGGGGCTTTGGTCGAGCAGTACTTC
CDR3 protein: CAIKRDGGALVEQYF

V gene: TRBV27
J gene: TRBJ1-5
clone size: .
CDR3 length: 17
D gene: .
CDR3 DNA: TGTGCCAGCAGCTCCTGGGGGGCTCAGGGAGGGAGTCAGCCCCAGCATTTT
CDR3 protein: CASSSWGAQGGSQPQHF

V gene: TRBV9
J gene: TRBJ2-7
clone size: .
CDR3 length: 18
D gene: TRBD2
CDR3 DNA: TGTGCCAGCAGCGTAGCCCCCGTAGCTGGCGGGAGTTTTTACGAGCAGTACTTC
CDR3 protein: CASSVAPVAGGSFYEQYF

V gene: TRBV2
J gene: TRBJ1-6
clone size: .
CDR3 length: 15
D gene: .
CDR3 DNA: TGTGCCAGCTCTGTCGAGGGCCCCTATAATTCACCCCTCCACTTT
CDR3 protein: CASSVEGPYNSPLHF

V gene: TRBV7-2
J gene: TRBJ2-5
clone size: .
CDR3 length: 13
D gene: .
CDR3 DNA: TGTGCCAGCAGCTTAGGAGGGGGTGGGGCCCAGTACTTC
CDR3 protein: CASSLGGGGAQYF

V gene: TRBV28
J gene: TRBJ2-2
clone size: .
CDR3 length: 14
D gene: TRBD1
CDR3 DNA: TGTGCCAGCAGGGGACAGGGGTTCGCCGGGGAGCTGTTTTTT
CDR3 protein: CASRGQGFAGELFF

V gene: TRBV2
J gene: TRBJ1-1
clone size: few
CDR3 length: 13
D gene: .
CDR3 DNA: TGTGCCAGCAGTGAGGTGCGGGAAGGGGAAGCTTTCTTT
CDR3 protein: CASSEVREGEAFF

V gene: TRBV10-1
J gene: TRBJ1-1
clone size: .
CDR3 length: 16
D gene: .
CDR3 DNA: TGCGCCAGCAGTGAGTCAATTAGTAGGGGTGTCACTGAAGCTTTCTTT
CDR3 protein: CASSESISRGVTEAFF

V gene: TRBV28
J gene: TRBJ1-2
clone size: few
CDR3 length: 13
D gene: .
CDR3 DNA: TGTGCCATCCCCAACAGGGATTGGGGAGGCTACACCTTC
CDR3 protein: CAIPNRDWGGYTF

V gene: TRBV4-2
J gene: TRBJ2-1
clone size: .
CDR3 length: 18
D gene: TRBD2
CDR3 DNA: TGTGCCAGCAGCCAAGATTTGAATAGCGGGATCAGCTACAATGAGCAGTTCTTC
CDR3 protein: CASSQDLNSGISYNEQFF

V gene: TRBV29-1
J gene: TRBJ1-4
clone size: .
CDR3 length: 13
D gene: .
CDR3 DNA: TGCAGCGTTGGCAGGGGCGTGGGGGAAAAACTGTTTTTT
CDR3 protein: CSVGRGVGEKLFF

V gene: TRBV6-1
J gene: TRBJ2-7
clone size: .
CDR3 length: 16
D gene: .
CDR3 DNA: TGTGCCAGCAGTGAAGGATACCCCGGGAAGAGCTACGAGCAGTACTTC
CDR3 protein: CASSEGYPGKSYEQYF

V gene: TRBV7-3
J gene: TRBJ2-5
clone size: .
CDR3 length: 16
D gene: TRBD1
CDR3 DNA: TGTGCCAGCAGCCCACGGAGGACAGGGGGCCAAGAGACCCAGTACTTC
CDR3 protein: CASSPRRTGGQETQYF

V gene: TRBV2
J gene: TRBJ1-5
clone size: few
CDR3 length: 14
D gene: .
CDR3 DNA: TGTGCCAGCAGTGAGGCAGGGTCTAAGGGGCCCCAGCATTTT
CDR3 protein: CASSEAGSKGPQHF

V gene: TRBV5-1
J gene: TRBJ1-3
clone size: .
CDR3 length: 16
D gene: TRBD1
CDR3 DNA: TGCGCCACCCAGGGGGGCAGTCCAAACTCTGGAAACACCATATATTTT
CDR3 protein: CATQGGSPNSGNTIYF

V gene: TRBV5-1
J gene: TRBJ2-3
clone size: .
CDR3 length: 16
D gene: TRBD1
CDR3 DNA: TGCGCCAGCAGCGCTACCGGGACAGGGGTCGCAGATACGCAGTATTTT
CDR3 protein: CASSATGTGVADTQYF

V gene: TRBV1
J gene: TRBJ2-7
clone size: .
CDR3 length: 13
D gene: .
CDR3 DNA: TGCACCAGCAGCCAAGTCTCCCCAGGGGAGCAGTACTTC
CDR3 protein: CTSSQVSPGEQYF

V gene: TRBV6-5
J gene: TRBJ1-2
clone size: .
CDR3 length: 14
D gene: TRBD1
CDR3 DNA: TGTGCCTGTCTCCGGGACAGGGGAAACTATGGCTACACCTTC
CDR3 protein: CACLRDRGNYGYTF

V gene: TRBV6-2/TRBV6-3
J gene: TRBJ2-5
clone size: few
CDR3 length: 12
D gene: .
CDR3 DNA: TGTGCCAGCAGTTCTTTCCGGGAGACCCAGTACTTC
CDR3 protein: CASSSFRETQYF

V gene: TRBV5-4
J gene: TRBJ1-1
clone size: .
CDR3 length: 12
D gene: .
CDR3 DNA: TGTGCCAGCAGCTTGGACAGGGTCGGAGCTTTCTTT
CDR3 protein: CASSLDRVGAFF

V gene: TRBV9
J gene: TRBJ2-3
clone size: .
CDR3 length: 13
D gene: .
CDR3 DNA: TGTGCCAGCAGCGTGGTAGGCACAGATACGCAGTATTTT
CDR3 protein: CASSVVGTDTQYF

V gene: TRBV9
J gene: TRBJ2-3
clone size: few
CDR3 length: 16
D gene: TRBD1
CDR3 DNA: TGTGCCAGCAGCCCCCGGACAGGACGATTCACAGATACGCAGTATTTT
CDR3 protein: CASSPRTGRFTDTQYF

V gene: TRBV6-5
J gene: TRBJ1-2
clone size: .
CDR3 length: 12
D gene: .
CDR3 DNA: TGTGCCAGCAGCAGTACCCTCTATGGCTACACCTTC
CDR3 protein: CASSSTLYGYTF

V gene: TRBV27
J gene: TRBJ2-7
clone size: .
CDR3 length: 16
D gene: TRBD1
CDR3 DNA: TGTGCCAGCAGTCCACGGACAGGGCCTATCTCCTACGAGCAGTACTTC
CDR3 protein: CASSPRTGPISYEQYF

V gene: TRBV10-2
J gene: TRBJ2-1
clone size: .
CDR3 length: 12
D gene: .
CDR3 DNA: TGCGCCAGCAGTGATCACCGGAATGAGCAGTTCTTC
CDR3 protein: CASSDHRNEQFF

V gene: TRBV28
J gene: TRBJ2-3
clone size: .
CDR3 length: 15
D gene: TRBD2
CDR3 DNA: TGTGCCAGCAGTCCCGGGACTAGCGGTCTAGATACGCAGTATTTT
CDR3 protein: CASSPGTSGLDTQYF

V gene: TRBV10-3
J gene: TRBJ2-2
clone size: .
CDR3 length: 15
D gene: TRBD1
CDR3 DNA: TGTGCCTCCCAGGGGGGACAGGGGAACACCGGGGAGCTGTTTTTT
CDR3 protein: CASQGGQGNTGELFF

V gene: TRBV19
J gene: TRBJ2-1
clone size: .
CDR3 length: 12
D gene: .
CDR3 DNA: TGTGCCAGCGGCGGACTGTACAATGAGCAGTTCTTC
CDR3 protein: CASGGLYNEQFF

V gene: TRBV9
J gene: TRBJ2-5
clone size: .
CDR3 length: 18
D gene: TRBD2
CDR3 DNA: TGTGCCAGCAGCCCCGGGACTAGTATGGGCCCGTACCAAGAGACCCAGTACTTC
CDR3 protein: CASSPGTSMGPYQETQYF